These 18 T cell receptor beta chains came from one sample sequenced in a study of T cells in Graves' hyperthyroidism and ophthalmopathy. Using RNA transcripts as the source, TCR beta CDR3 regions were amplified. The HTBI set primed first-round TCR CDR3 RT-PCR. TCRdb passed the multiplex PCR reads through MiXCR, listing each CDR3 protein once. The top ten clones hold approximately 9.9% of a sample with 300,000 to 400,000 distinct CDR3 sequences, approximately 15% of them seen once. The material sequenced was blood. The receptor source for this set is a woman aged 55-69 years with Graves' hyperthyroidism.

In DNA, the CDR3 is TGTGCCAGCAGTCCAAACGGCGGACAGGGAAGAGCTGACTATGGCTACACCTTC. Translated: CASSPNGGQGRADYGYTF. This chain uses TRBV27 with TRBJ1-2, with 8 bases identical to TRBD1. The germline V gene encodes CDR1 MNHEY and CDR2 SMNVEV (reference sequence). CDR3 length equals 18 residues. V was clipped by 5 bases and J by 3 bases; unmatched bases: 17.

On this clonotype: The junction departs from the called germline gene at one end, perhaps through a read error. DNA for the CDR3: TGTGCCATCAGCTCTCGGGCTTACTCCTACAATGAGCAGTTCTTC. Translation: CAISSRAYSYNEQFF. The V call is TRBV13, the J call TRBJ2-1; no reliable D call. The CDR3 is 15 residues long. Per the germline V gene, CDR1 is PRHDT and CDR2 is FYEKMQ (reference sequence).

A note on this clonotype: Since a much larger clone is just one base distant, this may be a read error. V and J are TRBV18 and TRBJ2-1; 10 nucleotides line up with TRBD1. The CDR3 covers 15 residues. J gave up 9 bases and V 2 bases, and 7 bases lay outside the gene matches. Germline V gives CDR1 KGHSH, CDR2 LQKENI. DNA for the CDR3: TGTGCCAGCTCACCAGACAGGGGGCCTGGGAGTGAGCAGTTCTTC. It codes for CASSPDRGPGSEQFF.

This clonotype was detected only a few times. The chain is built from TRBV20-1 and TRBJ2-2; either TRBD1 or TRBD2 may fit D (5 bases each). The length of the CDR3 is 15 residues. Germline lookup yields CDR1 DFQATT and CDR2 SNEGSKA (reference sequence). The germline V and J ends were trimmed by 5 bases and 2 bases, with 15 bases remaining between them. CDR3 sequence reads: CSAPRGDRNTGELFF. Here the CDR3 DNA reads TGCAGTGCTCCGAGGGGTGACAGAAACACCGGGGAGCTGTTTTTT.

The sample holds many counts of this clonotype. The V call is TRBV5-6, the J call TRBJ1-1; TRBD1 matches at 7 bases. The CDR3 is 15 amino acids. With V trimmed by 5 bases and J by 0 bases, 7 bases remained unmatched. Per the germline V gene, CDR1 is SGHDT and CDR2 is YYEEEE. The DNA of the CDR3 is TGTGCCAGCAGTATACAGGGGTGGATGAACACTGAAGCTTTCTTT. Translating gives CASSIQGWMNTEAFF.

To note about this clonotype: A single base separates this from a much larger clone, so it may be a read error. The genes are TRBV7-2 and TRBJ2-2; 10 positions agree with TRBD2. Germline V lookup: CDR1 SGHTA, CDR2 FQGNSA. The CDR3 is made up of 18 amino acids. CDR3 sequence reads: CAGRGWASGGSNTGELFF. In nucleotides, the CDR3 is TGTGCCGGCAGAGGTTGGGCTAGCGGGGGCTCGAACACCGGGGAGCTGTTTTTT.

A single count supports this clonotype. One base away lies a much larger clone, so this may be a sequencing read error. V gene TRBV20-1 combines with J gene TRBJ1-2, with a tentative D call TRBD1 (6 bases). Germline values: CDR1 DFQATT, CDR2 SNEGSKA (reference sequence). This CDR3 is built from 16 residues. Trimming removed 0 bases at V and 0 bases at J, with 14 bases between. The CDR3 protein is CSARDITQGPNYGYTF. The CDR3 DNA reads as TGCAGTGCTAGAGATATAACTCAGGGGCCTAACTATGGCTACACCTTC.

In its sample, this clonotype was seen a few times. CDR3 residues: CAGCPGTGDETQYF. The CDR3 DNA is TGTGCCGGATGTCCCGGGACAGGGGACGAGACCCAGTACTTC. V is TRBV30 and J is TRBJ2-5, with 10 bases identical to TRBD1. V was pared by 8 bases and J by 5 bases, with 11 bases of the junction left unmatched. The germline gives CDR1 GTSNPN, CDR2 SVGIG (reference sequence). This CDR3 contains 14 residues.

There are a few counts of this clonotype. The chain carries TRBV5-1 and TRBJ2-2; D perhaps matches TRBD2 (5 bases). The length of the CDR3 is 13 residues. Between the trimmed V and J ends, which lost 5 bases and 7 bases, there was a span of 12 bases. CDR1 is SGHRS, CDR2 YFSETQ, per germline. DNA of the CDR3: TGCGCCAGCAGGAGGCCCGCGGGCGGGGAGCTGTTTTTT. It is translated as CASRRPAGGELFF.

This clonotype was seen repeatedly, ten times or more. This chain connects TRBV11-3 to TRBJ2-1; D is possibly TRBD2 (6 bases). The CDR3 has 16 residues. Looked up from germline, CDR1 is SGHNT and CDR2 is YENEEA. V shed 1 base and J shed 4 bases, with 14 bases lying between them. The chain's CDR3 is CASSLVGGLNYNEQFF. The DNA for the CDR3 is TGTGCCAGCAGCTTAGTCGGGGGACTGAATTACAATGAGCAGTTCTTC.

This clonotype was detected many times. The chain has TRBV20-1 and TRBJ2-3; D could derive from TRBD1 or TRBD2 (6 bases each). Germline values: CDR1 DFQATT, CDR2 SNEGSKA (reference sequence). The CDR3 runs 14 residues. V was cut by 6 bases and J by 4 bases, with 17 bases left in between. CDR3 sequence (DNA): TGCAGTGCAGGGGACACCAGGAGGGCAGATACGCAGTATTTT. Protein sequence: CSAGDTRRADTQYF.

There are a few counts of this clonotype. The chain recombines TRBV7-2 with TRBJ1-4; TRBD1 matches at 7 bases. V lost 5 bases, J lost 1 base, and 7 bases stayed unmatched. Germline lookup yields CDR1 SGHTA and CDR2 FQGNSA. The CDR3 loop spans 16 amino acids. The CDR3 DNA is TGTGCCAGCAGCCCCCCAGCAGGGGGAACTAATGAAAAACTGTTTTTT. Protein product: CASSPPAGGTNEKLFF.

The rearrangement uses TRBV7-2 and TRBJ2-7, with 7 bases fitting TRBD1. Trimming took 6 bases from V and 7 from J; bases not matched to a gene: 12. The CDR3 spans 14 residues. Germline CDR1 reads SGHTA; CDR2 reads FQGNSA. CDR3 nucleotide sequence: TGTGCCAGCAGTCTCACCTCGGACAGGAGGGAGCAGTACTTC. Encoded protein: CASSLTSDRREQYF.

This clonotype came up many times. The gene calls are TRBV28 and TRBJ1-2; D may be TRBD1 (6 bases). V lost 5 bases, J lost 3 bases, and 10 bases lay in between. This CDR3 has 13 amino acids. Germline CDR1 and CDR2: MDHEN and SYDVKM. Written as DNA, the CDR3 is TGTGCCAGCAGTCCAACAGGGTACTATGGCTACACCTTC. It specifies CASSPTGYYGYTF.

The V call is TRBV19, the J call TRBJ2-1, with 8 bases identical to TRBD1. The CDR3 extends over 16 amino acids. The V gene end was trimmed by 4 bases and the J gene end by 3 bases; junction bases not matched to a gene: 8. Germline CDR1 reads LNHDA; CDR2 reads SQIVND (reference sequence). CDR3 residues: CASSKRQGWYYNEQFF. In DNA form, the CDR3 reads TGTGCCAGTAGTAAAAGACAGGGGTGGTACTACAATGAGCAGTTCTTC.

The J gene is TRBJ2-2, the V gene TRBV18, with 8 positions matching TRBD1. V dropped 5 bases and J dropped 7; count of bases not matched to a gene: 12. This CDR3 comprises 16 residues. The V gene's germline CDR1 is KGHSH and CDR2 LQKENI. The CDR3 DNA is TGTGCCAGCTCATCTGCGGGACAGGAGTCGGGCGGGGAGCTGTTTTTT. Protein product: CASSSAGQESGGELFF.

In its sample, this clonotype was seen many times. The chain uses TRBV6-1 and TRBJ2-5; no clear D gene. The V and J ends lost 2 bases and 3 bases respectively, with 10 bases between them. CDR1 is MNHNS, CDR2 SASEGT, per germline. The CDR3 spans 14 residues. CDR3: CASSELMEEETQYF. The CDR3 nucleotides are TGTGCCAGCAGTGAATTGATGGAAGAAGAGACCCAGTACTTC.

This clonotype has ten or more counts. The CDR3 coding sequence is TGTGCCAGCAACTCCCGGACTAGCGGGCAACAAGAGACCCAGTACTTC. Protein: CASNSRTSGQQETQYF. This chain connects TRBV12-3 or TRBV12-4 to TRBJ2-5; TRBD2 aligns across 11 bases. The CDR3 spans 16 residues. V lost 7 bases to trimming and J lost 2 bases; unmatched junction nucleotides: 9.